This TCR beta chain derives from a study of T-cell reconstitution after alpha-beta-depleted transplantation in children. Many counts were recorded for this clonotype. Its specificity is unknown. Findings and limits, study-wide: Some patients' high day-60 TCRbeta diversity was traced to surviving recipient T cells and thymic progenitors. Several hundred rapidly expanded clones from non-depleted graft cells reportedly supplied alpha-beta T cells about two months post-transplant. Fresh T-cell production supplied most of the T-cell counts and diversity seen one year after transplant.

Unique molecular identifiers featured in how the TCRbeta library was prepared. TCRdb reprocessed the PCR reads with MiXCR, giving one entry per CDR3 protein. This repertoire shows roughly 120,000 distinct CDR3 sequences, under 13% found once; its top ten account for 30% to 35%. The trim removed 10 bases at V and 5 bases at J, leaving 15 bases unmatched. Per germline, CDR1 MNHEY and CDR2 SVGAGI. There are 18 residues in the CDR3. The material sequenced was PBMCs, taken before TCRalphabeta/CD19-depleted stem cell transplant. The V call is TRBV6-5, the J call TRBJ2-1; TRBD2 agrees at 15 bases. This receptor was taken from a boy younger than 10 with acute lymphoblastic leukemia, due to receive a stem cell transplant. In nucleotides, the CDR3 is TGTGCCACCCGGACTAGCGGGAGGGCCTTTAGTTCGGACAATGAGCAGTTCTTC. Its protein product is CATRTSGRAFSSDNEQFF.